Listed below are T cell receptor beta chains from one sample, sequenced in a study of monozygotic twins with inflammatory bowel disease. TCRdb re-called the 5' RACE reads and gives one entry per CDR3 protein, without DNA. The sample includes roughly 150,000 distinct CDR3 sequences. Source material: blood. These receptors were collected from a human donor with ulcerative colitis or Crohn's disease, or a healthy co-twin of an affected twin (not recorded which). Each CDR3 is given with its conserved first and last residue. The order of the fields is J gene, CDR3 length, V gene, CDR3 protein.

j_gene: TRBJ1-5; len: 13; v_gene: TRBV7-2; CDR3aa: CASSLRVGQPQHF
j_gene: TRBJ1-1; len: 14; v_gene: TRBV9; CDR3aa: CASSVEETGTEAFF
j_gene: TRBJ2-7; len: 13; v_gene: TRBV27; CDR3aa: CASAASGSYEQYF
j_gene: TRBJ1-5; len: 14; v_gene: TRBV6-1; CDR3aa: CASNQDRVGQPQHF
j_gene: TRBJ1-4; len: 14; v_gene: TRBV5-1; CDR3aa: CASSLGGDDEKLFF
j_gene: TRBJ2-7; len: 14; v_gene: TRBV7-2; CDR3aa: CASSSRIAGYEQYF
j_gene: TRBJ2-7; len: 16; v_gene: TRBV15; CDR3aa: CATSRDRAEGSYEQYF
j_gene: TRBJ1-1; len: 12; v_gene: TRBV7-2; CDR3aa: CASSLGIPEAFF
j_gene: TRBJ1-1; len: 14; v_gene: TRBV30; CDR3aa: CAWSVQGVGTEAFF
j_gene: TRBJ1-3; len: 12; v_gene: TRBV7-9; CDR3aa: CASSWTGNTIYF
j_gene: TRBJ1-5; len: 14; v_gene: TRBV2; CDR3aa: CASSRTGSHQPQHF
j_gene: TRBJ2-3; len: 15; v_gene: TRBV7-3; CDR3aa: CASSSHPGMADTQYF
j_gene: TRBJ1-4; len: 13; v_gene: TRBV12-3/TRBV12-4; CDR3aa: CASHWGGGEKLFF
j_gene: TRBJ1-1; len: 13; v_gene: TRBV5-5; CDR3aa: CASRIDRVTEAFF
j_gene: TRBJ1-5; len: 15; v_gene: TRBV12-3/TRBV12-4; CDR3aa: CASSLKHLGDQPQHF
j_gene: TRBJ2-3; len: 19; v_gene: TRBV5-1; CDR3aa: CASSLGLAGGPIPTDTQYF